The clone carrying this T cell receptor (beta chain) was picked up many times. As yet, its antigen is unknown. TCRdb reanalysed the 5' RACE reads using MiXCR and keeps one entry per CDR3 protein. The data contain about 150,000 distinct CDR3 sequences, roughly 3.5% of them seen just once; the ten biggest clones take up approximately 7.6%. This sample is drawn from a study of identical twins. Trimming took 0 bases from V and 6 from J, leaving 20 bases between them. The CDR3 has 16 residues. The V gene's germline CDR1 is DFQATT and CDR2 SNEGSKA (reference sequence). Study-wide points: Out-of-frame alpha sequences that twins shared showed excess low generation probability. A lower insertion count was a feature of abundant cord blood beta clonotypes, with no such feature in memory repertoires.

The TCR comes from a man younger than 35 in good health. Sequenced sample: memory T cells sorted from blood. This chain joins TRBV20-1 and TRBJ1-2, with a tentative D call TRBD1 (5 bases). CDR3: CSARDFFEGIMDGYTF. CDR3 nucleotides: TGCAGTGCTAGAGATTTTTTTGAGGGGATTATGGATGGCTACACCTTC.